This is a list of T cell receptor beta chains from one sample in a study of cytomegalovirus exposure and HLA in healthy donors. Sequencing was performed with immunoSEQ multiplex PCR; in TCRdb, only in-frame clones are kept and a portion is missing. The table includes around 130,000 clones, around nine tenths detected once. Material for sequencing was PBMCs. These receptors all stem from a man between 25 and 39 years old in good health and CMV-seronegative. Each CDR3 is given with its conserved first and last residue. The D gene is left open where the match is weak. Size values are once, few and many counts, or a class for expanded clones, and some rows have none.

size,length,D,V,J,DNA,CDR3
-,14,-,TRBV5-8,TRBJ2-2,TGTGCCAGCAGCTTTATCGCGAACACCGGGGAGCTGTTTTTT,CASSFIANTGELFF
once,12,-,TRBV29-1,TRBJ1-3,TGCAGCGTTGTCCAGGGGGGAAACACCATATATTTT,CSVVQGGNTIYF
-,13,TRBD1,TRBV30,TRBJ1-2,TGTGCCTGGAGTGAGAGGGGGCACTATGGCTACACCTTC,CAWSERGHYGYTF
-,16,TRBD1,TRBV9,TRBJ1-2,TGTGCCAGCAGCACGCGAGAGACAGGGTACTACGATGGCTACACCTTC,CASSTRETGYYDGYTF
-,11,-,TRBV11-1,TRBJ2-5,TGTGCCAGCAGCTTCTCTGTGTTCCAGTACTTC,CASSFSVFQYF
few,14,TRBD1,TRBV10-2,TRBJ1-1,TGCGCCAGCAGGGACAGGGGGCTTGTGTCTGAAGCTTTCTTT,CASRDRGLVSEAFF
-,15,TRBD1,TRBV5-8,TRBJ2-1,TGTGCCAGCAGCTGGGGACAGGTATTCTACAATGAGCAGTTCTTC,CASSWGQVFYNEQFF
-,15,-,TRBV7-9,TRBJ1-6,TGTGCCAGCAGCTTACGGGGGGGTGGTTTTTCACCCCTCCACTTT,CASSLRGGGFSPLHF
-,14,-,TRBV4-1,TRBJ2-1,TGCGCCAGCAAGTATAACAGGGATTACAATGAGCAGTTCTTC,CASKYNRDYNEQFF
-,13,-,TRBV19,TRBJ1-1,TGTGCCAGTAGAGATACTGGGGGGACTGAAGCTTTCTTT,CASRDTGGTEAFF
-,13,-,TRBV7-2,TRBJ1-1,TGTGCCAGCTCGCCGGGAATGAACACTGAAGCTTTCTTT,CASSPGMNTEAFF
-,14,-,TRBV10-1,TRBJ1-5,TGCGCCAGCAGTGAGTCCCCTCGGGGTCAGCCCCAGCATTTT,CASSESPRGQPQHF
-,12,-,TRBV5-1,TRBJ2-1,TGCGCCAGCAGCCCTGGCGGGAATGAGCAGTTCTTC,CASSPGGNEQFF
-,16,-,TRBV6-6,TRBJ2-1,TGTGCCAGCAGTTACCGGGGGGCTAGCTCCTACAATGAGCAGTTCTTC,CASSYRGASSYNEQFF
-,13,-,TRBV28,TRBJ1-2,TGTGCCAGCCTCGGGGGGGGAATTTATGGCTACACCTTC,CASLGGGIYGYTF
-,15,TRBD1,TRBV28,TRBJ1-4,TGTGCCAGCAGCCCCGGGACAGGGATGGTTGAAAAACTGTTTTTT,CASSPGTGMVEKLFF
-,16,-,TRBV7-8,TRBJ2-2,TGTGCCAGCAGCCCTTTGGACAGACCGAACACCGGGGAGCTGTTTTTT,CASSPLDRPNTGELFF
-,14,-,TRBV4-3,TRBJ1-1,TGCGCCAGCAGCCAAGAGACGGACATTGGTGGAGCTTTCTTT,CASSQETDIGGAFF
-,16,-,TRBV4-1,TRBJ1-5,TGCGCCAGCAGCCAAGATTTTCGGGGTTATGGTCAGCCCCAGCATTTT,CASSQDFRGYGQPQHF
-,13,-,TRBV10-1,TRBJ1-2,TGCGCCAGCAGTGACTCGACTTTCTATGGCTACACCTTC,CASSDSTFYGYTF
-,14,TRBD1,TRBV28,TRBJ2-7,TGTGCCAGCAGTGCCCAGGGGGAACGCGCCGAGCAGTACTTC,CASSAQGERAEQYF
-,15,TRBD1,TRBV2,TRBJ2-5,TGTGCCAGCAGTGCAGGACAGGGCAGGCAAGAGACCCAGTACTTC,CASSAGQGRQETQYF
-,14,-,TRBV6-5,TRBJ1-2,TGTGCCAGCAGGGATCGGGTGGCAACCTATGGCTACACCTTC,CASRDRVATYGYTF
-,14,TRBD1,TRBV7-3,TRBJ1-1,TGTGCCAGCAGTTCCGGACAGGGTAACACTGAAGCTTTCTTT,CASSSGQGNTEAFF
-,16,-,TRBV12-5,TRBJ2-7,TGTGCTAGTGGTTTGGTTAGCGCGGACGGTAACTACGAGCAGTACTTC,CASGLVSADGNYEQYF
-,12,-,TRBV19,TRBJ2-3,TGTGCCAGTAGTAGCAACTCGGATACGCAGTATTTT,CASSSNSDTQYF
-,17,-,TRBV4-2,TRBJ2-7,TGTGCCAGCAGCTATACGGACAGCGGGGCGAGCTCCTACGAGCAGTACTTC,CASSYTDSGASSYEQYF
-,16,TRBD2,TRBV28,TRBJ2-7,TGTGCCAGCAGTTTATGGCCTAGCGGGGGGACCTACGAGCAGTACTTC,CASSLWPSGGTYEQYF
-,14,TRBD1,TRBV2,TRBJ2-7,TGTGCCAGCATGCCGGGACAGATTACCTACGAGCAGTACTTC,CASMPGQITYEQYF
-,17,-,TRBV9,TRBJ2-1,TGTGCCAGCAGCGTACCCCCAACTAGGCCGAGCTACAATGAGCAGTTCTTC,CASSVPPTRPSYNEQFF
few,12,TRBD1,TRBV6-1,TRBJ1-6,TGTGCCAGCATGGGACAGGGTGAGATCTTCCACTTT,CASMGQGEIFHF
-,15,-,TRBV7-3,TRBJ2-2,TGTGCCAGCAGCTTAACTGCGGCCGTGGGCGGGGAGCTGTTTTTT,CASSLTAAVGGELFF
-,15,-,TRBV7-2,TRBJ2-1,TGTGCCAGCAGCTTAGTGGGGGGTACCAACAATGAGCAGTTCTTC,CASSLVGGTNNEQFF
-,14,-,TRBV27,TRBJ2-7,TGTGCCAGCAGTTGGAGGGGCTTAAGCTACGAGCAGTACTTC,CASSWRGLSYEQYF
-,17,TRBD1,TRBV4-2,TRBJ2-7,TGTGCCAGCAGCCAAGGGCCTTCCGGGACAGGGGGGGACGAGCAGTACTTC,CASSQGPSGTGGDEQYF
once,15,-,TRBV7-9,TRBJ1-1,TGTGCCAGCAGCTTGAGGGAATATATGAACACTGAAGCTTTCTTT,CASSLREYMNTEAFF
-,16,-,TRBV4-2,TRBJ2-7,TGTGCCAGCAGCCAAGTGAGTGGGAGCTACCTTTACGAGCAGTACTTC,CASSQVSGSYLYEQYF
-,11,-,TRBV7-9,TRBJ2-7,TGTGCCAGCAGCTTAATCAGGGAGCAGTACTTC,CASSLIREQYF
-,15,-,TRBV5-1,TRBJ2-1,TGCGCCAGCAGCTTGGGTGGGAGCTCCTACAATGAGCAGTTCTTC,CASSLGGSSYNEQFF
-,18,TRBD1,TRBV19,TRBJ1-5,TGTGCCAGTAGTATAATATGGGGACAGGGTGACGGCAATCAGCCCCAGCATTTT,CASSIIWGQGDGNQPQHF
once,15,TRBD2,TRBV7-9,TRBJ2-5,TGTGCCAGCAGCTTAGCGGAGGGAGGGCGAGAGACCCAGTACTTC,CASSLAEGGRETQYF
few,12,-,TRBV11-2,TRBJ1-2,TGTGCCAGCAGCTCACAGAGATATGGCTACACCTTC,CASSSQRYGYTF
-,13,-,TRBV10-2,TRBJ2-7,TGCGCCAGCAGTCCACAGGTACCCTACGAGCAGTACTTC,CASSPQVPYEQYF
-,15,TRBD1,TRBV28,TRBJ2-7,TGTGCCAGCAGCGATCCACAGACAGGGGCCTACGAGCAGTACTTC,CASSDPQTGAYEQYF
-,15,-,TRBV28,TRBJ1-5,TGTGCCAGCAGATCCTCACAGGCGATCAATCAGCCCCAGCATTTT,CASRSSQAINQPQHF
-,13,-,TRBV13,TRBJ1-5,TGTGCCAGCAGCTTAACAGGGACTCAGCCCCAGCATTTT,CASSLTGTQPQHF
-,16,-,TRBV19,TRBJ2-2,TGTGCCAGCAGGGCCCCCGGGCAGGGAAGTACCGGGGAGCTGTTTTTT,CASRAPGQGSTGELFF
-,14,TRBD1,TRBV5-5,TRBJ2-7,TGTGCCAGCAGCTGGGACAGGGGGGCCTACGAGCAGTACTTC,CASSWDRGAYEQYF
-,16,TRBD1,TRBV28,TRBJ1-5,TGTGCCAGTAAGGACAGGAACCTATCCCCCAATCAGCCCCAGCATTTT,CASKDRNLSPNQPQHF
-,14,-,TRBV28,TRBJ1-6,TGTGCCAGCAGAGACCCGGGGAGGGTTTCACCCCTCCACTTT,CASRDPGRVSPLHF
-,15,-,TRBV6-5,TRBJ1-6,TGTGCCAGCAGTTACGGGGGGACCACTGGTAGGACCCTCCACTTT,CASSYGGTTGRTLHF
-,14,-,TRBV2,TRBJ2-5,TGTGCCAGCAGTTTGCAGGGATTTACTGAGACCCAGTACTTC,CASSLQGFTETQYF
-,14,TRBD1,TRBV29-1,TRBJ1-3,TGCAGCGTACTGGACAGGGGACCTGGAAACACCATATATTTT,CSVLDRGPGNTIYF
-,15,-,TRBV5-6,TRBJ1-5,TGTGCCAGCAGCTTGAGTCTCGGGGGCAATCAGCCCCAGCATTTT,CASSLSLGGNQPQHF